The entry below gives a single TCR beta chain sequence along with its context. This clonotype appeared a few times. Its antigen target is currently unknown. The input lacks base qualities; no much larger clone sits a single base away. Sequencing relied on an Illumina HiSeq 1500. TCRdb itself trimmed the public reads at Q25 with fastp, ran MiXCR and retained productive beta chains. Each record represents a unique CDR3 protein, reported with the most common genes and DNA among its rows. This sample is represented by roughly 730,000 distinct CDR3 sequences; around a third of them were singletons. The ten most abundant clones make up 18% of the sample. V and J are truncated by 4 bases and 1 base respectively, leaving an intervening sequence of 14 bases. CDR1 and CDR2 (MDHEN, SYDVKM) derive from the germline V gene. The CDR3 measures 16 amino acids from cysteine to phenylalanine. Left in the record is the CDR3 DNA by itself, 48 bases read in frame from the first base.

The intended sense of this specimen's treatment or condition label: in vitro stimulation with specific CMV peptide epitopes to enrich CMV-specific T cells. The record originates from a study of T cell repertoires in cytomegalovirus infection (dated by TCRdb to the late 2010s). Notes on the research overall: Peptide stimulations targeted recently identified HLA-C-restricted CMV epitopes, whose presentation resists viral immunomodulation, together with well-studied HLA-B-restricted epitopes. Donor HLA type was relevant to the analysis, because carriage of CMV infection together with the matching HLA type was indicated by public TCR beta signatures.

Summary of the overall study and its limitations: In the ex vivo response, HLA-C-restricted CMV-specific TCR beta clonotypes were dominant, and in two of eight donors the single most frequent clonotype came from this HLA-C-restricted group. In both this cohort and an independent roughly 330-donor cohort, the cumulative frequency of public TCR beta family members distinguished carriers of CMV infection plus the relevant HLA type.

Sample: cultured PBMCs, taken from culture after CMV antigen stimulation. This receptor chain uses TRBV28 and TRBJ2-4, with no reliable assignment of the D segment. This TCR derives from a human donor in good health (CMV status not recorded). Some clones in this sample may be carry-over from other donors' samples. CDR3 sequence: CASSSPWNGAKNIQYF. The sequenced DNA is TGTGCCAGCAGTTCTCCCTGGAACGGTGCCAAAAACATTCAGTACTTC.